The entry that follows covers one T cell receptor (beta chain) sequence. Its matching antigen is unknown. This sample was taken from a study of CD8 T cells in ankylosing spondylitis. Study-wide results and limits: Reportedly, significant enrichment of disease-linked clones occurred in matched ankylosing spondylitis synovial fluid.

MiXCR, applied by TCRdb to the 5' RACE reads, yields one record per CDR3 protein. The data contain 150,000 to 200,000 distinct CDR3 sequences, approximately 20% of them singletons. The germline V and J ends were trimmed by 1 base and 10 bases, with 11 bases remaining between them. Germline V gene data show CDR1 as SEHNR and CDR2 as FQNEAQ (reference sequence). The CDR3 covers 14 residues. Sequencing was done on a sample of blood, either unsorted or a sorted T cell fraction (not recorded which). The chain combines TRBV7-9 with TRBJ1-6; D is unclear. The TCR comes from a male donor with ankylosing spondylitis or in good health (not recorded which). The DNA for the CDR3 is TGTGCCAGCAGCTTAGAAGGCGATCGGTCACCCCTCCACTTT. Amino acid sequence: CASSLEGDRSPLHF.